A single sample is the source of the 14 T cell receptor beta chains below, sequenced in a study of blood T cell repertoires in COVID-19. The assay was immunoSEQ multiplex PCR, and TCRdb's table has in-frame clones only and misses some. The sample shows fewer than 350,000 clones, about 87% of them seen only once. The sample was peripheral blood. These receptors originate from a woman aged 25 to 39 with COVID-19, enrolled during active disease.

The chain uses TRBV12-5 and TRBJ1-5; 7 bases line up with TRBD1. The CDR3 consists of 13 residues. Germline CDR1 LGHNT, CDR2 FRNRAP. V was clipped by 6 bases and J by 1 base; unmatched bases: 0. CDR3: CASGDRSNQPQHF. The CDR3 bases are TGTGCTAGTGGGGACAGGAGCAATCAGCCCCAGCATTTT. Full variable domain (outside the CDR3, taken from reference TRBV12-5 and TRBJ1-5): DARVTQTPRHKVTEMGQEVTMRCQPILGHNTVFWYRQTMMQGLELLAYFRNRAPLDDSGMPKDRFSAEMPDATLATLKIQPSEPRDSAVYFCASGDRSNQPQHFGDGTRLSIL.

V and J are TRBV28 and TRBJ2-7, with TRBD1 matching over 7 bases. Germline assignment: CDR1 MDHEN and CDR2 SYDVKM. This CDR3 spans 14 amino acids. Trimming took 4 bases from V and 2 from J; bases not matched to a gene: 5. This CDR3 is CASSYRDSPYEQYV. The DNA for the CDR3 is TGTGCCAGCAGTTACCGGGACAGTCCCTACGAGCAGTACGTC.

The V and J genes are TRBV3-1 (or the pseudogene TRBV3-2) and TRBJ1-4; a possible D gene is TRBD1 (5 bases). V lost 1 base and J 8 bases, leaving 32 bases between the germline ends. The CDR3 totals 21 residues. Germline values: CDR1 LGHDT, CDR2 YNNKEL (reference sequence). The DNA for the CDR3 is TGTGCCAGCAGCCAAGTTAGTTCGGCGCGAGGCAGGGCATCTTCTGGAGAAAAACTGTTTTTT. It encodes CASSQVSSARGRASSGEKLFF.

This clone has a single count. V usage is TRBV9 and J usage is TRBJ2-1; tentatively, D is TRBD1 (7 bases). V gave up 2 bases and J gave up 4 bases, with 16 bases separating them. The CDR3 covers 16 residues. Looked up from germline, CDR1 is SGDLS and CDR2 is YYNGEE. The CDR3 here is CASSVAPQGGYNEQFF. The DNA for the CDR3 is TGTGCCAGCAGCGTCGCTCCTCAGGGGGGATACAATGAGCAGTTCTTC.

The chain couples TRBV19 to TRBJ2-3; possibly TRBD2 for D (6 bases). CDR1 and CDR2 (germline): LNHDA, SQIVND (reference sequence). Trimming removed 0 bases from V and 0 bases from J, with 13 bases in between. CDR3 length equals 17 residues. The CDR3 sequence: CASSIDGVRGSTDTQYF. The CDR3 DNA reads TGTGCCAGTAGTATAGATGGGGTCCGGGGGAGCACAGATACGCAGTATTTT. The complete variable domain, with remaining parts taken from reference TRBV19 and TRBJ2-3, reads DGGITQSPKYLFRKEGQNVTLSCEQNLNHDAMYWYRQDPGQGLRLIYYSQIVNDFQKGDIAEGYSVSREKKESFPLTVTSAQKNPTAFYLCASSIDGVRGSTDTQYFGPGTRLTVL.

The rearrangement links TRBV18 to TRBJ2-3; D is undetermined. This CDR3 region has 12 residues. V lost 3 bases and J lost 4, with 5 bases in between. The germline V gene has CDR1 KGHSH and CDR2 LQKENI. CDR3 sequence: CASSPSPDTQYF. Here the CDR3 DNA reads TGTGCCAGCTCACCCTCTCCAGATACGCAGTATTTT.

The V call is TRBV24-1, the J call TRBJ2-2, with D tentatively TRBD2 (5 bases). V lost 0 bases and J lost 4, with 11 bases in between. CDR3 size: 16 residues. Germline CDR1 KGHDR, CDR2 SFDVKD. Written as DNA, the CDR3 is TGTGCCACCAGTGATTTGTCACGGAGGAGCACCGGGGAGCTGTTTTTT. As protein: CATSDLSRRSTGELFF.

This chain connects TRBV6-6 to TRBJ2-5; D might be TRBD1 (6 bases). The CDR3 sequence is 14 residues long. Looked up from germline, CDR1 is MNHNY and CDR2 is SVGAGI (reference sequence). V lost 4 bases, J lost 5 bases, and 14 bases lay in between. The CDR3: CASSLDRVAETQYF. As DNA, the CDR3 is TGTGCCAGCAGTTTGGACAGAGTTGCCGAGACCCAGTACTTC.

With regard to this clone: Different DNA sequences within this sample yield the same CDR3. J is TRBJ1-1 and V is TRBV18; D unclear. Germline CDR1 is KGHSH and CDR2 is LQKENI. The germline V and J ends were trimmed by 2 bases and 1 base, with 5 bases remaining between them. This CDR3 region has 13 residues. The CDR3 sequence is CASSPGPNTEAFF. Written as DNA, the CDR3 is TGTGCCAGCTCACCAGGGCCGAACACTGAAGCTTTCTTT.

This clone was observed once. The V call is TRBV4-1, the J call TRBJ1-2; TRBD1 matches 11 bases. The CDR3 length is 18 residues. V gave up 0 bases and J gave up 8 bases; unmatched junction bases: 14. Germline loops: CDR1 MGHRA, CDR2 YSYEKL. The CDR3 bases are TGCGCCAGCAGCCAAGATTGGACCGGGACAGGGGGTATACGGGGCTACACCTTC. It yields the protein CASSQDWTGTGGIRGYTF.

A word on this clone: Since the CDR3 does not end with the conserved phenylalanine or tryptophan, this likely comes from a read error. It is unclear where the CDR3 begins or ends on the DNA, so no DNA is shown, and the CDR3 is as TCRdb lists it. The chain has TRBV23-1 and TRBJ1-4. TRBV23-1 is an ORF; its function is uncertain. The CDR3 extends over 11 residues, inclusive of both ends. The CDR3 loop reads CASSQLLLMSS.

As to this clone: A junction boundary mismatches the germline segment, possibly from a read error. This chain links TRBV7-7 with TRBJ2-5; weak D call: TRBD1 (5 bases). Germline CDR1 is SSHAT and CDR2 is FNYEAQ (reference sequence). CDR3 length: 13 amino acids. Here the CDR3 DNA reads TGTGCTAGCAGCTTAGGGGTGAGGGAGACCCAGTACTTC. It encodes CASSLGVRETQYF.

V and J are TRBV6-5 and TRBJ1-2; D is possibly TRBD1 (5 bases). CDR1 is MNHEY, CDR2 SVGAGI, per germline. The V gene lost 8 bases and the J gene lost 8 bases, with 18 bases spanning the gap. This CDR3 is built from 13 residues. The CDR3 loop reads CASYRSGRAGYTF. The CDR3 DNA sequence: TGTGCCAGCTACAGGTCCGGGAGGGCGGGCTACACCTTC.

The CDR3 is CASSLVEGVNYGYTF. In DNA form, the CDR3 reads TGTGCCAGCAGCTTGGTAGAGGGCGTAAACTATGGCTACACCTTC. This sequence joins TRBV5-5 and TRBJ1-2, with D hard to call. The germline V gene encodes CDR1 SGHKS and CDR2 YYEKEE (reference sequence). The CDR3 spans 15 residues. V lost 0 bases, J lost 2 bases, and 11 bases lay in between. Full variable domain (remainder filled in from reference TRBV5-5 and TRBJ1-2): DAGVTQSPTHLIKTRGQQVTLRCSPISGHKSVSWYQQVLGQGPQFIFQYYEKEERGRGNFPDRFSARQFPNYSSELNVNALLLGDSALYLCASSLVEGVNYGYTFGSGTRLTVV.